What follows is one TCR beta chain and its context. The authors ran a second PCR of 7 to 11 cycles using a sample-barcoded 5' primer and a J-beta primer mix. TCRdb called the 5' RACE reads again in MiXCR, with one record for every CDR3 protein. Among around 780,000 distinct CDR3 sequences listed, 20% to 30% were seen once. The data derive from a study of blood T cells in healthy people across ages. Healthy Caucasians from Russia aged roughly 6 to 95 served as donors. CDR3 size: 16 residues. These data also formed part of another study, on T cells of mothers and their children.

The sample taken for sequencing was blood. The V call is TRBV12-3 or TRBV12-4, the J call TRBJ2-1, with a weak D call TRBD2 (7 bases). The J call may be in error: the DNA end matches TRBJ2-7 better. This sequence was found in a boy between 10 and 17 years old in good health. CDR3 amino acids: CASSFGGGGNPYEQYF. CDR3 coding DNA: TGTGCCAGCAGTTTTGGGGGCGGGGGTAATCCCTACGAGCAGTACTTC.